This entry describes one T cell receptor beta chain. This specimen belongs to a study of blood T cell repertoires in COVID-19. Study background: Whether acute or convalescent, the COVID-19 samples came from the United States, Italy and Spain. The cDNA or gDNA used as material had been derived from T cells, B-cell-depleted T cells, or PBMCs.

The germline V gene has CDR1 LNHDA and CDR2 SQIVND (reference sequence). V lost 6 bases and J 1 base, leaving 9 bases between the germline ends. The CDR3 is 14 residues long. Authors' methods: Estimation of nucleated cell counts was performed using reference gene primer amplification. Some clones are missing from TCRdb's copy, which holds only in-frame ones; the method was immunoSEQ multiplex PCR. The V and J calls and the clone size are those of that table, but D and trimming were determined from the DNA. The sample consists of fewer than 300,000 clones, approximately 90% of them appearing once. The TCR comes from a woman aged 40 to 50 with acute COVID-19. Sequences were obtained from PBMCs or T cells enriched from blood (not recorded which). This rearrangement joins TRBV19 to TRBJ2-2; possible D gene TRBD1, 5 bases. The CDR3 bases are TGTGCCAGTAGAAGTACAGGGAACACCGGGGAGCTGTTTTTT. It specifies CASRSTGNTGELFF.